This T cell receptor (beta chain) was recorded in a study of T cell responses to AZD1222 COVID-19 vaccine. Across the study: Second doses at about 4 or about 12 weeks were pooled.

From germline, CDR1 is KGHSH and CDR2 LQKENI. The CDR3 loop spans 14 amino acids. V lost 6 bases to trimming and J lost 8 bases; unmatched junction nucleotides: 7. The method was immunoSEQ multiplex PCR; TCRdb's version includes in-frame clones alone and lacks a portion of them. Here the sample spans approximately 150,000 clones, approximately 86% being singletons. The chain uses TRBV18 and TRBJ2-1; the match to TRBD2 covers 10 bases. Sample: peripheral blood, taken on day 0 of AZD1222 vaccination. The TCR was taken from an adult in good health. As DNA, the CDR3 is TGTGCCAGCTCTCTCATAGCGGGAGGAGATGAGCAGTTCTTC. Its translation is CASSLIAGGDEQFF.